This TCR beta chain was documented in a study of breast tumors, draining lymph nodes, adjacent tissues. Overall study findings and caveats: Luminal-like breast cancer showed significantly greater tumor-nontumor repertoire similarity than basal-like breast cancer did.

TCRdb used MiXCR to reprocess the multiplex PCR reads, holding one entry per CDR3 protein. The table has some 130,000 distinct CDR3 sequences, about 20% seen once. This clonotype was seen ten or more times. Its antigen is not identified. Trimming took 3 bases from V and 0 from J, leaving 6 bases between them. The CDR3 totals 14 residues. The germline CDR1 and CDR2 sequences are DFQATT and SNEGSKA (reference sequence). Samples came from axillary lymph nodes draining the breast cancer. The chain is built from TRBV20-1 and TRBJ1-6, with D uncertain. The source is a female donor with breast cancer. Some clones in this sample may be carry-over from other donors' samples. Sequencing was carried out using axillary lymph node tissue. This CDR3 is CSARGSSYNSPLHF. DNA for the CDR3: TGCAGTGCTAGGGGCAGCTCCTATAATTCACCCCTCCACTTT.